These 18 T cell receptor beta chains were sequenced from one sample in a study of neurological immune-mediated disorders. TCRdb re-called the 5' RACE reads with MiXCR, one entry per CDR3 protein. The sample lists about 62,000 distinct CDR3 sequences, about 4% occurring once. Sample: PBMCs. The receptors originated from a woman between 50 and 59 years old with multiple sclerosis.

This clonotype was seen many times. V usage is TRBV20-1 and J usage is TRBJ2-7; the match to TRBD2 covers 12 bases. The length of the CDR3 is 13 residues. The germline CDR1 and CDR2 sequences are DFQATT and SNEGSKA (reference sequence). CDR3 sequence: CSGLAGRDYEQYF. Here the CDR3 DNA reads TGCAGCGGACTAGCGGGAAGGGATTACGAGCAGTACTTC.

This clonotype was seen many times. The rearrangement uses TRBV5-6 and TRBJ2-5, with D perhaps given as TRBD1 or TRBD2 (5 bases each). The germline V gene has CDR1 SGHDT and CDR2 YYEEEE. Trimming cost V 3 bases and J 5 bases, with 17 bases left between them. The length of the CDR3 is 15 residues. CDR3 sequence: CASSSASGARETQYF. CDR3 bases: TGTGCCAGCAGCTCCGCATCCGGGGCTCGGGAGACCCAGTACTTC.

The table lists this clonotype with many counts. A read error may account for a junction end that differs from germline. V is TRBV27 and J is TRBJ1-5; no reliable D call. Per the germline V gene, CDR1 is MNHEY and CDR2 is SMNVEV (reference sequence). The CDR3 runs 14 residues. Written as DNA, the CDR3 is TGTGCCAGCAAGGGCCAAGCGGGCAATCAGCCCCAGAATTTT. Translation: CASKGQAGNQPQNF.

The sample holds many counts of this clonotype. An end of the junction does not agree with germline; a read error may underlie this. This chain uses TRBV3-1 with TRBJ1-5, with D uncertain. This CDR3 is 15 amino acids long. The V gene's germline CDR1 is LGHDT and CDR2 YNNKEL (reference sequence). The CDR3 region is CASSQGKARNQPQNF. CDR3 bases: TGTGCCAGCAGCCAAGGGAAGGCCCGAAATCAGCCCCAGAATTTT.

This clonotype appeared many times. This chain joins TRBV5-1 and TRBJ2-2; perhaps TRBD1 as D (5 bases). Trimming removed 0 bases from V and 6 bases from J, with 12 bases in between. This CDR3 has 15 amino acids. The germline V gene encodes CDR1 SGHRS and CDR2 YFSETQ. The CDR3 is CASSLAPGSSGELFF. CDR3 nucleotides: TGCGCCAGCAGCTTGGCCCCAGGGTCATCCGGGGAGCTGTTTTTT. The full variable domain, rest sourced from reference TRBV5-1 and TRBJ2-2, is KAGVTQTPRYLIKTRGQQVTLSCSPISGHRSVSWYQQTPGQGLQFLFEYFSETQRNKGNFPGRFSGRQFSNSRSEMNVSTLELGDSALYLCASSLAPGSSGELFFGEGSRLTVL.

This clonotype showed up many times. V is TRBV7-6 and J is TRBJ1-2; D uncertain. CDR1 and CDR2 from the germline V gene are SGHVS and FNYEAQ. Trimming took 2 bases from V and 3 from J, leaving 7 bases between them. CDR3 size: 13 residues. The CDR3 reads CASSLKGDYGYTF. The CDR3 DNA reads TGTGCCAGCAGCTTAAAAGGAGACTATGGCTACACCTTC.

The table lists this clonotype with many counts. The genes are TRBV20-1 and TRBJ2-7, with D possibly TRBD1 on 5 matching bases. Deletions cut 3 bases from V and 5 bases from J, with 14 bases between. Germline CDR1 and CDR2: DFQATT and SNEGSKA (reference sequence). The CDR3 spans 13 residues. CDR3 sequence: CSASNHGANEQYF. The CDR3 DNA follows: TGCAGTGCTAGTAACCATGGGGCTAACGAGCAGTACTTC.

In this sample, this clonotype turned up many times. This chain uses TRBV29-1 with TRBJ2-5; unclear D gene. The ends were cut back, 0 bases at V and 2 bases at J, with 13 bases in the middle. The CDR3 loop spans 15 amino acids. Germline CDR1 is SQVTM and CDR2 is ANQGSEA. CDR3: CSVEDVRNLQETQYF. CDR3 nucleotide sequence: TGCAGCGTTGAAGATGTGCGGAATTTACAAGAGACCCAGTACTTC.

This clonotype came up many times. The chain recombines TRBV6-2 or TRBV6-3 with TRBJ2-7, with 9 nucleotides matching TRBD1. Germline-derived CDR1 and CDR2 are MNHEY and SVGEGT. With V trimmed by 2 bases and J by 6 bases, 5 bases remained unmatched. The CDR3 totals 14 residues. This chain's CDR3 is CASSYPTGGGEQYF. Written as DNA, the CDR3 is TGTGCCAGCAGTTACCCCACAGGGGGCGGCGAGCAGTACTTC.

This clonotype was seen at least ten times. V usage is TRBV12-3 or TRBV12-4 and J usage is TRBJ2-3; D is uncertain. The CDR3 extends over 12 amino acids. Trimming shortened V by 3 bases and J by 7 bases, and 8 bases separated the two germline ends. The CDR3 bases are TGTGCCAGCAGTTTTCGGGTTAATACGCAGTATTTT. Its protein product is CASSFRVNTQYF.

As concerns this clonotype: A much more abundant neighbour one base away suggests this may be a read error. This sequence joins TRBV7-9 and TRBJ2-5; unclear D gene. Trimming shortened V by 9 bases and J by 5 bases, and 7 bases separated the two germline ends. The CDR3 contains 10 residues. Germline lookup yields CDR1 SEHNR and CDR2 FQNEAQ (reference sequence). This CDR3 reads CARSRETQYF. Written as DNA, the CDR3 is TGTGCCAGAAGCCGGGAGACCCAGTACTTC. Filled out from reference TRBV7-9 and TRBJ2-5, the complete variable domain reads DTGVSQNPRHKITKRGQNVTFRCDPISEHNRLYWYRQTLGQGPEFLTYFQNEAQLEKSRLLSDRFSAERPKGSFSTLEIQRTEQGDSAMYLCARSRETQYFGPGTRLLVL.

This clonotype was found a few times. The chain has TRBV27 and TRBJ1-1; the match to TRBD1 covers 7 bases. This CDR3 has 13 amino acids. The junction had 11 bases not matched to a gene; V was cut back by 8 bases and J by 8 bases. CDR1 is MNHEY, CDR2 SMNVEV, per germline (reference sequence). The CDR3 region is CASGRDSTFEAFF. CDR3 DNA: TGTGCCAGCGGGCGGGACAGTACTTTCGAAGCTTTCTTT.

The table lists this clonotype with many counts. The chain couples TRBV12-3 or TRBV12-4 to TRBJ1-1; no reliable D call. The ends were cut back, 3 bases at V and 4 bases at J, with 12 bases in the middle. The CDR3 has 14 amino acids. This CDR3 reads CASSFSEVFTEAFF. For the CDR3, the DNA is TGTGCCAGCAGTTTCTCGGAGGTGTTCACTGAAGCTTTCTTT.

This clonotype was counted only a few times. This rearrangement joins TRBV27 to TRBJ1-1; D is ambiguous. In germline, CDR1 is MNHEY, CDR2 SMNVEV (reference sequence). The CDR3 length is 13 residues. Trimming cost V 7 bases and J 5 bases, with 14 bases left between them. CDR3 sequence reads: CASTDWNGTEAFF. CDR3 DNA sequence: TGTGCCAGCACCGACTGGAACGGTACTGAAGCTTTCTTT.

This clonotype was seen many times. This chain connects TRBV5-1 to TRBJ2-7; no clear D. CDR3 length: 11 amino acids. Germline CDR1 is SGHRS and CDR2 is YFSETQ. The V gene lost 0 bases and the J gene lost 12 bases, with 10 bases spanning the gap. The CDR3 protein is CASSLDDIVYF. The CDR3 bases are TGCGCCAGCAGCTTGGACGATATAGTGTACTTC.

This clonotype was detected only a few times. This chain uses TRBV6-2 or TRBV6-3 with TRBJ2-7; 7 bases map to TRBD1. This CDR3 is 14 amino acids long. CDR1 is MNHEY and CDR2 is SVGEGT in the germline V gene. The junction had 6 bases not matched to a gene; V was cut back by 2 bases and J by 5 bases. The CDR3 sequence: CASSYRDSTNEQYF. The CDR3 nucleotides read TGTGCCAGCAGTTACAGGGACAGTACTAACGAGCAGTACTTC.

At least ten counts were recorded for this clonotype. V usage is TRBV4-3 and J usage is TRBJ1-4, with 10 bases aligning to TRBD1. The CDR3 consists of 16 residues. Germline V gene sequence: CDR1 LGHNA, CDR2 YSLEER. V dropped 0 bases and J dropped 6; count of bases not matched to a gene: 4. CDR3 sequence: CASSQDIGTGDEKLFF. The DNA for the CDR3 is TGCGCCAGCAGCCAAGATATTGGGACAGGGGATGAAAAACTGTTTTTT.

This clonotype was found many times. The chain uses TRBV7-2 and TRBJ2-1; D not resolved. The germline gives CDR1 SGHTA, CDR2 FQGNSA. The CDR3 loop spans 16 amino acids. The V end lost 7 bases, the J end lost 2 bases, and 18 bases lay between the germline ends. The CDR3 is CASTPRAADPYNEQFF. Here the CDR3 DNA reads TGTGCCAGCACCCCCCGGGCGGCCGATCCCTACAATGAGCAGTTCTTC.